The present TCR beta chain was sequenced within a study of T cells in Graves' hyperthyroidism and ophthalmopathy. There are many counts of this clonotype. Researchers amplified the TCR beta CDR3 regions from RNA transcripts. Initially, a first-round RT-PCR of the TCR CDR3 employed the HTBI primer set. One entry per CDR3 protein results from TCRdb running MiXCR on the multiplex PCR reads. Of 490,000 or so distinct CDR3 sequences in the sample, 15% to 20% were seen once. With 6 bases removed from V and 5 bases from J, the gap between germline ends came to 16 bases. The CDR3 is 15 amino acids. Sequencing used blood. The receptor was derived from a woman aged 25 to 39 with Graves' ophthalmopathy. This chain uses TRBV12-3 or TRBV12-4 with TRBJ2-2; a weak D match, TRBD2 (5 bases). CDR3 amino acids: CASRTRAVLTGELFF. The CDR3 DNA is TGTGCCAGCAGAACCCGAGCGGTCTTAACCGGGGAGCTGTTTTTT.